The 18 T cell receptor beta chains presented below share a single source sample, sequenced in a study of blood T cells in healthy people across ages. Together with a sample-barcoded 5' primer, a J-beta primer mix was included in a second PCR lasting about 6 to 11 cycles. Via MiXCR, TCRdb re-called the 5' RACE reads, giving one row per CDR3 protein. The sample carries more than 650,000 distinct CDR3 sequences, 53% recorded once. Sequencing was performed on blood. The source is an elderly man in good health.

As to this clonotype: A junction end diverges from the germline sequence, so it may reflect a read error. The chain has TRBV5-1 and TRBJ2-3; 9 bases align to TRBD2. The CDR3 is 22 amino acids. Germline CDR1 is SGHRS and CDR2 is YFSETQ. CDR3 sequence reads: CASTGLAFNLGSSFRVTDTQYF. The DNA for the CDR3 is TGTGCCAGCACAGGACTAGCGTTCAACTTAGGGAGCTCGTTTCGGGTCACAGATACGCAGTATTTT.

This clonotype has only a few counts. At one end, the junction sequence differs from germline, possibly due to a read error. V and J are TRBV7-9 and TRBJ1-5; no clear D. Germline CDR1 is SEHNR and CDR2 is FQNEAQ (reference sequence). This CDR3 is built from 13 residues. CDR3 loop: CASSVAPNQPQHF. DNA for the CDR3: TGTGCCAGCAGCGTAGCTCCAAATCAGCCCCAGCATTTT.

The chain links TRBV10-3 to TRBJ2-1; D is tentatively TRBD1 or TRBD2 (6 bases each). The CDR3 totals 14 residues. V was trimmed by 10 bases and J by 2 bases, leaving 15 bases between them. Germline V gene sequence: CDR1 ENHRY, CDR2 SYGVKD. The CDR3 sequence: CATTYGGAYNEQFF. The CDR3 nucleotides read TGTGCCACCACCTACGGGGGCGCCTACAATGAGCAGTTCTTC.

The genes are TRBV6-5 and TRBJ2-7, with 10 bases lining up with TRBD1. The germline V gene encodes CDR1 MNHEY and CDR2 SVGAGI. The CDR3 loop spans 15 amino acids. V was pared by 6 bases and J by 3 bases, with 8 bases of the junction left unmatched. CDR3 protein: CASRHPGTGVYEQYF. In DNA form, the CDR3 reads TGTGCCAGCAGACATCCCGGGACAGGGGTCTACGAGCAGTACTTC.

The chain carries TRBV3-1 and TRBJ1-1, with D unclear. The CDR3 loop spans 14 amino acids. V was pared by 6 bases and J by 0 bases, with 11 bases between. The V gene's germline CDR1 is LGHDT and CDR2 YNNKEL (reference sequence). The CDR3 reads CASSAGVVNTEAFF. CDR3 DNA sequence: TGTGCCAGCAGTGCCGGGGTGGTGAACACTGAAGCTTTCTTT.

The chain uses TRBV20-1 and TRBJ2-4; TRBD2 aligns across 9 bases. The DNA matches TRBJ2-7 better at its end, which makes the J call doubtful. Germline V gives CDR1 DFQATT, CDR2 SNEGSKA (reference sequence). This CDR3 has 13 residues. The CDR3 DNA reads as TGCAGTGCTAGTATAGCGGGAGTCGGCGAGCAGTACTTC. Residues: CSASIAGVGEQYF.

The chain carries TRBV5-1 and TRBJ2-1, with 7 bases that match TRBD1. The CDR3 loop spans 14 amino acids. With 5 bases clipped from V and 7 bases from J, the junction kept 9 bases outside the gene matches. Germline-derived CDR1 and CDR2 are SGHRS and YFSETQ. CDR3 sequence: CASRDQKGQNEQFF. The CDR3 region has the DNA TGCGCCAGCAGGGACCAGAAGGGACAGAATGAGCAGTTCTTC.

The chain has TRBV20-1 and TRBJ1-1, with a tentative D call TRBD1 (5 bases). Trimming cost V 3 bases and J 11 bases, with 19 bases left between them. The CDR3 has 13 amino acids. The germline V gene has CDR1 DFQATT and CDR2 SNEGSKA (reference sequence). Written as DNA, the CDR3 is TGCAGTGCTAGGGCCGATGGGGGGACGGGCGCTTTCTTT. As protein: CSARADGGTGAFF.

This clonotype was recorded once. V usage is TRBV2 and J usage is TRBJ2-3, with TRBD2 as a possible D gene (5 bases). V gave up 6 bases and J gave up 2 bases, with 18 bases separating them. The CDR3 sequence is 16 residues long. Germline CDR1 SNHLY, CDR2 FYNNEI. For the CDR3, the DNA is TGTGCCAGCAGCCCGGGATACGAATCGTCCACAGATACGCAGTATTTT. Its protein is CASSPGYESSTDTQYF.

This chain uses TRBV21-1 with TRBJ1-4; the DNA was not compared with TRBD1, the D call given in the table. TRBV21-1 is a recognized pseudogene. CDR3 size: 18 residues. The CDR3: CASSKGKRMTGGDEKLFF. DNA for the CDR3: TGTGCCAGCAGCAAAGGCAAAAGGATGACAGGGGGCGATGAAAAACTGTTTTTT.

V gene TRBV29-1 combines with J gene TRBJ2-7, with a possible D match to TRBD1 (6 bases). The end of the DNA is better explained by TRBJ2-4, so the J call may be wrong. This CDR3 comprises 13 residues. The germline CDR1 and CDR2 sequences are SQVTM and ANQGSEA. The CDR3 nucleotides read TGCAGCGTTGGGGTGGACAGAAAAAACATTCAGTACTTC. Its translation is CSVGVDRKNIQYF.

The chain links TRBV27 to TRBJ1-1; tentatively, D is TRBD1 (5 bases). The CDR3 spans 12 residues. Germline lookup yields CDR1 MNHEY and CDR2 SMNVEV (reference sequence). Trimming shortened V by 5 bases and J by 10 bases, and 14 bases separated the two germline ends. The CDR3 DNA sequence: TGTGCCAGCAGTGAGCGGGGGATTGGAGCTTTCTTT. Translated: CASSERGIGAFF.

This clonotype was detected a few times. The J gene is TRBJ1-2, the V gene TRBV20-1, with D hard to call. Germline CDR1 reads DFQATT; CDR2 reads SNEGSKA (reference sequence). CDR3 length: 14 amino acids. The ends were cut back, 3 bases at V and 2 bases at J, with 13 bases in the middle. This chain's CDR3 is CSASDLRRNYGYTF. The CDR3 DNA reads TGCAGTGCTAGTGATTTACGGCGAAACTATGGCTACACCTTC.

This sequence joins TRBV5-6 and TRBJ2-7, with D tentatively TRBD1 or TRBD2 (7 bases each). The CDR3 is 14 residues long. V was pared by 4 bases and J by 7 bases, with 18 bases between. Germline loops: CDR1 SGHDT, CDR2 YYEEEE. The CDR3: CASSPATGRGEQYF. The CDR3 DNA sequence: TGTGCCAGCAGCCCAGCGACAGGGAGGGGGGAGCAGTACTTC.

The chain employs TRBV27 and TRBJ2-3; D is uncertain. The CDR3 runs to 15 residues. V was shortened by 2 bases and J by 2 bases, with 11 bases between the two germline ends. The germline V gene has CDR1 MNHEY and CDR2 SMNVEV (reference sequence). CDR3 in amino acids: CASSLAGRNTDTQYF. The DNA of the CDR3 is TGTGCCAGCAGTTTAGCTGGCAGGAACACAGATACGCAGTATTTT.

V usage is TRBV28 and J usage is TRBJ2-7; D ambiguous. V gave up 8 bases and J gave up 2 bases, with 7 bases separating them. The CDR3 runs 11 residues. Germline V gene lookup returns CDR1 MDHEN and CDR2 SYDVKM. The CDR3 spells CASGMPYEQYF. The DNA of the CDR3 is TGTGCCAGCGGCATGCCCTACGAGCAGTACTTC.

Here the CDR3 DNA reads TGTGCCAGTAGTATAGAGGGCAGGGTGAGCGAGCAGTACTTC. This encodes CASSIEGRVSEQYF. The chain has TRBV19 and TRBJ2-7; D might be TRBD1 (5 bases). Germline CDR1 and CDR2: LNHDA and SQIVND (reference sequence). The V end was cut by 0 bases, the J end by 6 bases, with 12 bases between. This CDR3 comprises 14 residues.

V is TRBV12-5 and J is TRBJ2-5; a possible D gene is TRBD2 (5 bases). CDR1 and CDR2 from the germline V gene are LGHNT and FRNRAP. CDR3 length equals 17 residues. V lost 0 bases to trimming and J lost 2 bases, with 16 bases between them. Here the CDR3 DNA reads TGTGCTAGTGGTTTGGTACTAGAGGGTCTGGGGCAAGAGACCCAGTACTTC. Translated: CASGLVLEGLGQETQYF.